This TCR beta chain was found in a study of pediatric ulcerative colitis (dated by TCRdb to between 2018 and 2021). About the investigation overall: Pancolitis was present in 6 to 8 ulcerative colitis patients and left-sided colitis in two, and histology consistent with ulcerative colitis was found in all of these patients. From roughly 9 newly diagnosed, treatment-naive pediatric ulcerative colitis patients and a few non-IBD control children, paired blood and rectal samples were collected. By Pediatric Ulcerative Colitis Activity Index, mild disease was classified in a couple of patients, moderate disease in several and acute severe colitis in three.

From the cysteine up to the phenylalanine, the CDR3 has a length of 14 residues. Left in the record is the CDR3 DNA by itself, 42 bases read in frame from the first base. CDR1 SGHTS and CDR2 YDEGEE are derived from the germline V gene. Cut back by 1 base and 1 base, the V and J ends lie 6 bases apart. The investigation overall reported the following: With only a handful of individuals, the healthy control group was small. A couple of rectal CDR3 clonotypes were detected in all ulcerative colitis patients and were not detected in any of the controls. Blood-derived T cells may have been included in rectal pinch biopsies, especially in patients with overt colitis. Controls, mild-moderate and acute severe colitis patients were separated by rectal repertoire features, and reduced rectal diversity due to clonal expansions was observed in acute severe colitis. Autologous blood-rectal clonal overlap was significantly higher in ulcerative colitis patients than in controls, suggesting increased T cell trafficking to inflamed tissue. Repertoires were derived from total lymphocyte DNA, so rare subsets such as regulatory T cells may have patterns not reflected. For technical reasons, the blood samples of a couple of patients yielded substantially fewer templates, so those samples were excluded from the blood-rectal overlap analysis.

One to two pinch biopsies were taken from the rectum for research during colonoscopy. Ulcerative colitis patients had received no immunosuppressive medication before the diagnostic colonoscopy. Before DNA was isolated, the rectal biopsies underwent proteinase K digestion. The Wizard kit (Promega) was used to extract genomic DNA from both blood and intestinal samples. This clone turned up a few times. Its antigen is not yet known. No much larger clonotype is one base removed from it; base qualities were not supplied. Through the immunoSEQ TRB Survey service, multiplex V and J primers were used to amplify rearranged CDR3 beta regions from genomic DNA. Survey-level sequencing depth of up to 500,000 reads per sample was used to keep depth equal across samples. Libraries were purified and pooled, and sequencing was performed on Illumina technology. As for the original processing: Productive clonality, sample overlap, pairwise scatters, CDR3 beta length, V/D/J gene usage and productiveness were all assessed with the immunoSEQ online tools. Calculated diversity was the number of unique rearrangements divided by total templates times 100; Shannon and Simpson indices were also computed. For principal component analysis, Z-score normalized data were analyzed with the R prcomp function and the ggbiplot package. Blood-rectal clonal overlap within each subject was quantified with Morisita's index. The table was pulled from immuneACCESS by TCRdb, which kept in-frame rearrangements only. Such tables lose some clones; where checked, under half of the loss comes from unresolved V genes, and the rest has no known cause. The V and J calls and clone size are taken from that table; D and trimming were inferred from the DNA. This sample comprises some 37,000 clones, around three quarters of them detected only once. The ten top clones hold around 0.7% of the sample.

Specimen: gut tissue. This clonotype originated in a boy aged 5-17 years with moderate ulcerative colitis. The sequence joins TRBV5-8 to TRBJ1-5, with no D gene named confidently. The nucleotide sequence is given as TGTGCCAGCAGCTTGTTGCAGAGCAATCAGCCCCAGCATTTT. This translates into CASSLLQSNQPQHF. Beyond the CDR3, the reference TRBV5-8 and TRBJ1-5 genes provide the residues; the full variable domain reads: EAGVTQSPTHLIKTRGQQATLRCSPISGHTSVYWYQQALGLGLQFLLWYDEGEERNRGNFPPRFSGRQFPNYSSELNVNALELEDSALYLCASSLLQSNQPQHFGDGTRLSIL.